This record covers a single TCR beta chain. The data were obtained in a study of blood T cell repertoires in COVID-19. This CDR3 has 14 residues. The V gene's germline CDR1 is SGHDN and CDR2 FVKESK. V was pared by 3 bases and J by 6 bases, with 13 bases between. The data were produced by immunoSEQ multiplex PCR, yet TCRdb's version contains in-frame clones alone and is incomplete. The sample has 200,000 to 300,000 clones; roughly 86% are singletons. The sample taken for sequencing was peripheral blood. The sequence was obtained from a woman aged 25 to 39 with acute or convalescent COVID-19. V usage is TRBV14 and J usage is TRBJ2-3, with a tentative D call TRBD2 (5 bases). The CDR3 sequence is CASSQWSQRDTQYF. Here the CDR3 DNA reads TGTGCCAGCAGCCAGTGGTCGCAGCGGGATACGCAGTATTTT.